Shown below are 3 T cell receptor beta chains from a single sample sequenced in a study of brain T cells in children with intractable seizures. The method was immunoSEQ multiplex PCR; TCRdb's version includes in-frame clones alone and lacks a portion of them. The top ten hold less than 2% of the sample, which has approximately 77,000 clones, 85% to 95% seen once. This material consisted of peripheral blood, taken at surgery. The receptors stem from a boy in the first two years of life with tuberous sclerosis and intractable seizures.

The gene calls are TRBV5-4 and TRBJ2-7, with D perhaps matching TRBD1 (6 bases). Trimming pared 4 bases from V and 3 bases from J, leaving 23 bases between. The germline V gene has CDR1 SGHNT and CDR2 YYREEE (reference sequence). This CDR3 is built from 17 residues. For the CDR3, the DNA is TGTGCCAGCAGCGTAGTTACCGGGCCCTTGGACAGCTACGAGCAGTACTTC. Encoded protein: CASSVVTGPLDSYEQYF.

The chain is built from TRBV4-1 and TRBJ2-7; possibly TRBD1 for D (5 bases). This CDR3 region has 15 residues. V lost 0 bases to trimming and J lost 0 bases, with 9 bases between them. CDR1 and CDR2 (germline): MGHRA, YSYEKL. CDR3 sequence reads: CASSQDNRNSYEQYF. In DNA, the CDR3 is TGCGCCAGCAGCCAAGATAACAGGAACTCCTACGAGCAGTACTTC.

This CDR3 is CASSYSNLAGVQFF. The CDR3 DNA reads TGTGCCAGCAGTTACTCGAATCTAGCGGGAGTTCAGTTCTTC. The chain employs TRBV6-5 and TRBJ2-1; 10 bases are a match to TRBD2. The junction had 6 bases not matched to a gene; V was cut back by 0 bases and J by 13 bases. Germline V gives CDR1 MNHEY, CDR2 SVGAGI. The CDR3 has 14 residues.